The 8 T cell receptor beta chains in this list originate from one sample, sequenced in a study of blood T cell repertoires in COVID-19. Profiled with immunoSEQ multiplex PCR; TCRdb holds only in-frame clones, not every one. The sample consists of fewer than 250,000 clones, 65% to 90% of them appearing once. Material for sequencing was peripheral blood. The receptor source for this set is a woman between 50 and 59 years old with acute or convalescent COVID-19.

The V call is TRBV5-6, the J call TRBJ2-7; 11 bases are shared with TRBD1. The CDR3 is 16 amino acids. CDR1 is SGHDT, CDR2 YYEEEE, per germline. Losses at the gene ends were 2 bases for V and 4 bases for J; bases not matched to a gene: 8. The CDR3 DNA reads as TGTGCCAGCAGCTTAGGGACAGGGGGATTTGCTTACGAGCAGTACTTC. It encodes CASSLGTGGFAYEQYF.

In this sample, this clone turned up a few times. The J gene is TRBJ1-6, the V gene TRBV6-5; 7 bases align to TRBD1. CDR3 size: 14 residues. Trimming at V came to 7 bases and at J to 7 bases, leaving 7 bases not matched to a gene. CDR1 MNHEY and CDR2 SVGAGI come from the germline V gene. This CDR3 is CASTRDSENSPLHF. DNA for the CDR3: TGTGCCAGCACCAGGGACAGCGAAAATTCACCCCTCCACTTT.

The chain employs TRBV2 and TRBJ2-1; 9 nucleotides match TRBD2. The CDR3 runs 15 residues. From germline, CDR1 is SNHLY and CDR2 FYNNEI. J gave up 2 bases and V 5 bases, and 4 bases lay outside the gene matches. CDR3 amino acids: CASSFSGSPYNEQFF. CDR3 nucleotides: TGTGCCAGCAGTTTTAGCGGGAGCCCCTACAATGAGCAGTTCTTC.

This CDR3 is CASSQSYGYEQYF. CDR3 sequence (DNA): TGTGCCAGCAGCCAGAGTTACGGCTACGAGCAGTACTTC. The rearrangement joins TRBV14 to TRBJ2-7, with D unclear. CDR1 and CDR2 (germline): SGHDN, FVKESK. The V end lost 3 bases, the J end lost 3 bases, and 9 bases lay between the germline ends. The length of the CDR3 is 13 residues.

CDR3 sequence (DNA): TGTGCCAGCAGTTCCGACCTCGGGACAGGGGTGAATCAGCCCCAGCATTTT. Its protein is CASSSDLGTGVNQPQHF. This chain connects TRBV6-2 or TRBV6-3 to TRBJ1-5, with 10 bases matching TRBD1. The CDR3 loop spans 17 amino acids. The ends lost 4 bases at V and 4 bases at J; junction bases unmatched: 10. Germline V gives CDR1 MNHEY, CDR2 SVGEGT.

The chain uses TRBV23-1 and TRBJ2-1, with D perhaps matching TRBD2 (6 bases). TRBV23-1 is recorded as an ORF, its role being uncertain. This CDR3 is 17 amino acids long. V was cut by 4 bases and J by 2 bases, with 18 bases left in between. This CDR3 is CASSLLLGGFTYNEQFF. The DNA for the CDR3 is TGCGCCAGCAGTCTCCTACTGGGGGGTTTCACCTACAATGAGCAGTTCTTC.

J is TRBJ1-5 and V is TRBV2; D call uncertain. The CDR3 contains 15 residues. Germline CDR1 reads SNHLY; CDR2 reads FYNNEI. V was cut by 4 bases and J by 6 bases, with 16 bases left in between. The CDR3 DNA is TGTGCCAGCAGTGTAGCTGGGAGGAGTAGTCAGCCCCAGCATTTT. It codes for CASSVAGRSSQPQHF.

V is TRBV19 and J is TRBJ1-4, with 10 nucleotides matching TRBD1. The CDR3 has 15 amino acids. Trimming removed 5 bases from V and 8 bases from J; junction bases left unmatched: 8. CDR1 is LNHDA and CDR2 is SQIVND in the germline V gene (reference sequence). The CDR3 DNA sequence: TGTGCCAGTAGTTTTCCGGGACAGGGGAACGAAAAACTGTTTTTT. This codes for CASSFPGQGNEKLFF.